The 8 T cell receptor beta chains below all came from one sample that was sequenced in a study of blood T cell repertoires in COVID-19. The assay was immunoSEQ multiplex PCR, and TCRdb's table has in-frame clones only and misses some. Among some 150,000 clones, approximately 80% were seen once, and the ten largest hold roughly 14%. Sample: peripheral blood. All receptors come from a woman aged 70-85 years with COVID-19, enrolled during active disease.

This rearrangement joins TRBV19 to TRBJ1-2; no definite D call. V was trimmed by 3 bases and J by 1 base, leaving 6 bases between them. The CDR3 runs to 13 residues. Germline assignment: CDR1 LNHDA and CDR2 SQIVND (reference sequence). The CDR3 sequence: CASSMGSNYGYTF. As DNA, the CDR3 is TGTGCCAGTAGTATGGGCAGTAACTATGGCTACACCTTC.

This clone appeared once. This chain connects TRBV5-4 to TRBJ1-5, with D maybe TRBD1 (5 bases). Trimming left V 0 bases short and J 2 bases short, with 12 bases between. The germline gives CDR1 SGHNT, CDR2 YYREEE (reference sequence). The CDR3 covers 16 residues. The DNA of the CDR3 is TGTGCCAGCAGCTTGGAGGGGTGGACGGGCAATCAGCCCCAGCATTTT. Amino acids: CASSLEGWTGNQPQHF.

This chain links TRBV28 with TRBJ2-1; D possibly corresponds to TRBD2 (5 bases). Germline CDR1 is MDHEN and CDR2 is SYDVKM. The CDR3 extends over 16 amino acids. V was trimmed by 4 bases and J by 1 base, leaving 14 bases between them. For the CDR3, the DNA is TGTGCCAGCAGTTCGCAAGCGGTTCAGTCCTACAATGAGCAGTTCTTC. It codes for CASSSQAVQSYNEQFF.

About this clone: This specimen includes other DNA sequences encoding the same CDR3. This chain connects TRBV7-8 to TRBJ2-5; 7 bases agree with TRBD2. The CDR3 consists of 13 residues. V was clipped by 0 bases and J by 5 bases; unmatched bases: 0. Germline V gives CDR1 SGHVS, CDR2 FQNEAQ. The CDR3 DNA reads TGTGCCAGCAGCTTAGCGGGAGGGGAGACCCAGTACTTC. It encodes CASSLAGGETQYF.

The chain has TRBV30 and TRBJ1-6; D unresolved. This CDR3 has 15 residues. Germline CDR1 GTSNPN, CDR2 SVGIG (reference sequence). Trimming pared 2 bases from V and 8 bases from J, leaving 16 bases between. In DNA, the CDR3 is TGTGCCTGGAGTAGTGCAGGTCTAAGGTATTCACCCCTCCACTTT. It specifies CAWSSAGLRYSPLHF.

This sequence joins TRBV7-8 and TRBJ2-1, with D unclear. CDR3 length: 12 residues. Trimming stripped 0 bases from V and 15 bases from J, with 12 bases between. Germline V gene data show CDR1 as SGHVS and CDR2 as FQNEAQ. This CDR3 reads CASSLAFTDRFF. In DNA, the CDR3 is TGTGCCAGCAGCTTAGCCTTTACAGACCGGTTCTTC.

The CDR3 loop reads CASSPSGGSSGYTF. CDR3 coding DNA: TGTGCCAGCTCACCATCAGGGGGCTCGTCTGGCTACACCTTC. This chain joins TRBV18 and TRBJ1-2, with 8 bases identical to TRBD1. The junction had 6 bases not matched to a gene; V was cut back by 2 bases and J by 7 bases. This CDR3 is 14 amino acids long. Germline CDR1 reads KGHSH; CDR2 reads LQKENI.

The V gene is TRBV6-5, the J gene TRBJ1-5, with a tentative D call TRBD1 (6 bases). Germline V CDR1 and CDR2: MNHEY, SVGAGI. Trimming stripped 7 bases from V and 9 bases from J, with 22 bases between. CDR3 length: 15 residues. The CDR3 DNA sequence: TGTGCCAGCACCGGGGGGGCGGACGTAAGTCGGCCCCAGCATTTT. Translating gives CASTGGADVSRPQHF.